These 4 T cell receptor beta chains originate from one sample sequenced in a study of PD-L1 blockade in urothelial cancer. Assay: immunoSEQ multiplex PCR; the TCRdb copy retains only in-frame clones and omits some. This sample yields fewer than 85,000 clones, of which roughly 89% are seen a single time; 9.2% belongs to the top ten. Time point reported: pretreatment peripheral blood. This specimen consisted of PBMCs, obtained around atezolizumab (anti-PD-L1) treatment. Receptors originate from a woman between 65 and 79 years old with urothelial cancer.

This chain uses TRBV19 with TRBJ2-5, with a tentative D call TRBD1 (5 bases). The V gene's germline CDR1 is LNHDA and CDR2 SQIVND (reference sequence). V was cut by 4 bases and J by 5 bases, with 17 bases left in between. The CDR3 is made up of 15 amino acids. The CDR3 DNA reads TGTGCCAGTAGTACGACCGCCCAGGGCTGGGAGACCCAGTACTTC. Translation: CASSTTAQGWETQYF.

The V gene is TRBV11-3, the J gene TRBJ2-5; 11 bases fit TRBD1. Per germline, CDR1 SGHNT and CDR2 YENEEA. The J segment lost 1 base and the V segment lost 5 bases, leaving 3 bases of the junction unmatched. This CDR3 has 15 amino acids. The CDR3 loop reads CASSKGQGAQETQYF. DNA of the CDR3: TGTGCCAGCAGCAAAGGACAGGGGGCCCAAGAGACCCAGTACTTC.

The V gene is TRBV5-8, the J gene TRBJ1-5, with D possibly being TRBD1 (6 bases). This CDR3 region has 16 residues. The germline CDR1 and CDR2 sequences are SGHTS and YDEGEE. V lost 4 bases and J 3 bases, leaving 17 bases between the germline ends. CDR3 coding DNA: TGTGCCAGCAGCCCGCAGGGGACGCAGATCAATCAGCCCCAGCATTTT. It is translated as CASSPQGTQINQPQHF.

The chain uses TRBV11-2 and TRBJ2-5; 15 bases are shared with TRBD2. Germline CDR1 and CDR2: SGHAT and FQNNGV. V dropped 7 bases and J dropped 5; count of bases not matched to a gene: 11. This CDR3 is 17 amino acids long. Here the CDR3 DNA reads TGTGCCAGCACCACTATGGGACTAGCGGGAGGTTTGGAGACCCAGTACTTC. Amino acids: CASTTMGLAGGLETQYF.